This TCR beta chain was found in a study of OX40 agonist ivuxolimab in advanced cancers. The table lists this clone with a few counts. From germline, CDR1 is SNHLY and CDR2 FYNNEI. V was trimmed by 6 bases and J by 0 bases, leaving 17 bases between them. This CDR3 contains 16 residues. Clones were sequenced by immunoSEQ multiplex PCR, and TCRdb holds only the in-frame ones, with some missing. The sample lists about 74,000 clones, around four fifths occurring once. The gene calls are TRBV2 and TRBJ1-1; D might be TRBD1 (6 bases). The origin of this receptor is an adult with an advanced solid tumor such as melanoma, head and neck, liver or kidney cancer. Sequencing used CD4+ or CD8+ T cells sorted from blood, obtained in a trial of the OX40 agonist ivuxolimab. The DNA of the CDR3 is TGTGCCAGCAGAGTTGAGGGGGGAATAATGAACACTGAAGCTTTCTTT. As protein: CASRVEGGIMNTEAFF.